The T cell receptor (beta chain) described here comes from a study of CD8 T cells in ankylosing spondylitis. Study results and caveats: Both synovial fluid and blood in reactive arthritis had previously been reported to carry some motif variants. Apparently characteristic of ankylosing spondylitis blood was a TCR beta motif (under ten highly homologous variants). Enrichment of disease-linked clones was reportedly significant in matched ankylosing spondylitis synovial fluid. Clones linked with disease were CD8+ and fairly uncommon in the peripheral blood.

Germline CDR1 is MNHNS and CDR2 is SASEGT. The V gene lost 5 bases and the J gene lost 3 bases, with 7 bases spanning the gap. The CDR3 is 12 amino acids. Libraries for TCR beta were made by quantitative 5'-RACE with molecular barcodes. MiXCR, applied by TCRdb to the 5' RACE reads, yields one record per CDR3 protein. The data show more than 650,000 distinct CDR3 sequences, approximately 10% seen once. This clonotype was counted only a few times. What it binds is not known. The material sequenced was blood, either unsorted or a sorted T cell fraction (not recorded which). This sequence was found in a male donor with ankylosing spondylitis. The rearrangement joins TRBV6-1 to TRBJ1-1, with unresolved D. This CDR3 is CASSRVDTEAFF. The CDR3 DNA sequence: TGTGCCAGCAGTCGGGTGGACACTGAAGCTTTCTTT.